This TCR beta chain was obtained from a study of cytomegalovirus exposure and HLA in healthy donors. The PCR contained 60 Vbeta and 13 Jbeta primers. The assay was immunoSEQ multiplex PCR, and TCRdb's table has in-frame clones only and misses some. Among about 130,000 clones listed, 65% to 80% were seen once. Overall study results and limits: The authors listed 150 to 200 TCR beta chains as cytomegalovirus-associated. It emerged from a later analysis that several of the most significant clusters appeared to be linked to common viral pathogens.

Worth noting for this clone: The antigen is unknown.

The V gene's germline CDR1 is MNHEY and CDR2 SVGAGI. V was clipped by 7 bases and J by 0 bases, with 12 bases between them. CDR3 size: 15 residues. The chain combines TRBV6-5 with TRBJ1-4; no clear D. Sequencing used PBMCs. The TCR sequence derives from a male donor in good health and CMV-seronegative. DNA of the CDR3: TGTGCCAGCATGAATTTACGGGCAACTAATGAAAAACTGTTTTTT. It yields the protein CASMNLRATNEKLFF.